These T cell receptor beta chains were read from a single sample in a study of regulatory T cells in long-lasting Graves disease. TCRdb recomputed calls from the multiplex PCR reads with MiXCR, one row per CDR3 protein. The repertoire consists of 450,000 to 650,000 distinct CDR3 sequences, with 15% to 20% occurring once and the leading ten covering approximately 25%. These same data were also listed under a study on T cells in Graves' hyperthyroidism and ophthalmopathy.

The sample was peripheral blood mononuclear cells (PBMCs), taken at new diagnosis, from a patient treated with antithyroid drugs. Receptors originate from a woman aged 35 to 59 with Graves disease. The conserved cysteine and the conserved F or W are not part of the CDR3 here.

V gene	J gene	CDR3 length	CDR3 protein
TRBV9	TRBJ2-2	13	ASSVDDILTGELF
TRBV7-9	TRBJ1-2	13	ASSLETGHRDGYT
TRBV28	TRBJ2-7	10	ASRDSMYEQY
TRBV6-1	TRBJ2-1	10	ASSPGLFEQF
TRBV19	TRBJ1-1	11	ASSIAPGPEAF
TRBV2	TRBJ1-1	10	ASTPGGLMAF
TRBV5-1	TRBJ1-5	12	ASSLGQGTEPQH
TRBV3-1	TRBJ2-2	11	ASTRTGDGELF
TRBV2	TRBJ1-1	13	ASRSGQGANTEAF
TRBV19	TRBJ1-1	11	ASSDRGPVEAF
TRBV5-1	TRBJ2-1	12	ASSLQESYNEQF
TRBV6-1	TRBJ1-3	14	ASSDMTIISGNTIY
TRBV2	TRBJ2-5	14	ASSEDGTLMLETQY
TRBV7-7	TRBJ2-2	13	ASSLATGEGGELF
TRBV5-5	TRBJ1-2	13	ASSPTRTGDNGYT